This paragraph reports one TCR beta chain. The data originate from a study of CD8 T cells in Susac syndrome. The CDR3 has 20 amino acids. In germline, CDR1 is MGHRA, CDR2 YSYEKL. Trimming left V 0 bases short and J 0 bases short, with 24 bases between. Random hexamers were used to reverse transcribe the RNA input (about 0.45 to 1 ug). MiXCR was run by TCRdb on the immunoSEQ multiplex PCR reads, yielding one entry per CDR3 protein. The sample contains about 430,000 distinct CDR3 sequences, approximately 89% of which appear only once. The study sequenced TCR beta in blood CD8+ and CD4+ T cells. In the multiple sclerosis control group, patients were treatment-naive and had stable or active relapsing-remitting disease. TEMRA cells underwent FACS enrichment and CD8+ and CD4+ T cells underwent negative isolation.

This sequence joins TRBV4-1 and TRBJ2-7; D may match TRBD1 or TRBD2 (5 bases each). The receptor was derived from a human donor with multiple sclerosis. The sequencing sample was made of CD8+ T cells from PBMCs. This CDR3 is CASSQDGWGLREVFSYEQYF. The CDR3 nucleotides are TGCGCCAGCAGCCAAGATGGGTGGGGGTTGCGCGAGGTCTTCTCCTACGAGCAGTACTTC.